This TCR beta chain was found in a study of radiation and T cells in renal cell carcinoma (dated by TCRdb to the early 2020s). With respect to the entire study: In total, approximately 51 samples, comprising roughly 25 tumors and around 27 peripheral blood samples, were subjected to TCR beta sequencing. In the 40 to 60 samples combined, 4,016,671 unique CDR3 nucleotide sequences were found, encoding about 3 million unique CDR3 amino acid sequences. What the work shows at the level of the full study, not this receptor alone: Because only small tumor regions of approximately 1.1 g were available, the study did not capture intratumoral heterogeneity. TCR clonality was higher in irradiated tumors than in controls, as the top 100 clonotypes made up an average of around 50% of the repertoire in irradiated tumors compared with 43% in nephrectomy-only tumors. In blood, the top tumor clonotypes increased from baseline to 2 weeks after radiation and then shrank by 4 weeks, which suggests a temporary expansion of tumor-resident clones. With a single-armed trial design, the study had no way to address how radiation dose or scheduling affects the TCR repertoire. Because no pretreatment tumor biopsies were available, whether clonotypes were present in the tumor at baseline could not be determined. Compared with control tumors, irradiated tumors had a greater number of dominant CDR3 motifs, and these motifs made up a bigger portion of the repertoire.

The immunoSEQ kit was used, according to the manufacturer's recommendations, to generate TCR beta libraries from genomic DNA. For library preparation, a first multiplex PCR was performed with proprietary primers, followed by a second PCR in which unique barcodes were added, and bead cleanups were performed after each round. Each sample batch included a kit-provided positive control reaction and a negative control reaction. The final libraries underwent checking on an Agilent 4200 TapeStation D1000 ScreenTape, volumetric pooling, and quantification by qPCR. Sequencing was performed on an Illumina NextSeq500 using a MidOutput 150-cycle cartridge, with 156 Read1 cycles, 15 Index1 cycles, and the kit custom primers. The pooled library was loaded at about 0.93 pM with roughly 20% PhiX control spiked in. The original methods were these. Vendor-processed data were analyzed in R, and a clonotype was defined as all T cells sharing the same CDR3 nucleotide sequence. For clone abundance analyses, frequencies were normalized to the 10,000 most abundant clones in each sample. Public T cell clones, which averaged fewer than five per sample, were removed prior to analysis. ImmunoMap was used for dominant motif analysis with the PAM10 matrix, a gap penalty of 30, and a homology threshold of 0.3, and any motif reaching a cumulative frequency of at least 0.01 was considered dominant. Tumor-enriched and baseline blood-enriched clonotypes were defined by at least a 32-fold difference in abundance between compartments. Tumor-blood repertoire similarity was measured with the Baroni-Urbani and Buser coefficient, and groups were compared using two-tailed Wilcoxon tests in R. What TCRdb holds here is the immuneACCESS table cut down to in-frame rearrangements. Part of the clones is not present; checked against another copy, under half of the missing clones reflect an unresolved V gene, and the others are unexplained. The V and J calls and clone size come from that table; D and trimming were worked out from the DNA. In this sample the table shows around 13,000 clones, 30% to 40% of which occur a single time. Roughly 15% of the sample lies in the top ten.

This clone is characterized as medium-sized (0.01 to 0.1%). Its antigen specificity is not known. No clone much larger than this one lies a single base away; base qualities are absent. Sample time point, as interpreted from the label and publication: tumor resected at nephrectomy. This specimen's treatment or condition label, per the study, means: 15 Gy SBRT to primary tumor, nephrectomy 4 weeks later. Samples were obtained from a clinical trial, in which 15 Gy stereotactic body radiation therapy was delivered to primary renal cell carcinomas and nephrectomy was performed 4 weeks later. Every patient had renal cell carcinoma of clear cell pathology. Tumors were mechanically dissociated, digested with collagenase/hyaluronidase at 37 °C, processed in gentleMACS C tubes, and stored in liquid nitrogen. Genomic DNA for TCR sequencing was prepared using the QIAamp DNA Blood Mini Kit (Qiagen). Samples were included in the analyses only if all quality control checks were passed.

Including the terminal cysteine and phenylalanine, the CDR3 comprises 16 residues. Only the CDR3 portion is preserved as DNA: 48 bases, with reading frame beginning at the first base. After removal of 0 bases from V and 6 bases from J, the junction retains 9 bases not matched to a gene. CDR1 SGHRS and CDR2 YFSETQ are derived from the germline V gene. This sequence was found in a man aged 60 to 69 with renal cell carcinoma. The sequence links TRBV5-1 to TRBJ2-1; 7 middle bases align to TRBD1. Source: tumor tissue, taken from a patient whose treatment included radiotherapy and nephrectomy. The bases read TGCGCCAGCAGCTTGGGACAGGGTGTGGTATCCAATGAGCAGTTCTTC. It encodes CASSLGQGVVSNEQFF.